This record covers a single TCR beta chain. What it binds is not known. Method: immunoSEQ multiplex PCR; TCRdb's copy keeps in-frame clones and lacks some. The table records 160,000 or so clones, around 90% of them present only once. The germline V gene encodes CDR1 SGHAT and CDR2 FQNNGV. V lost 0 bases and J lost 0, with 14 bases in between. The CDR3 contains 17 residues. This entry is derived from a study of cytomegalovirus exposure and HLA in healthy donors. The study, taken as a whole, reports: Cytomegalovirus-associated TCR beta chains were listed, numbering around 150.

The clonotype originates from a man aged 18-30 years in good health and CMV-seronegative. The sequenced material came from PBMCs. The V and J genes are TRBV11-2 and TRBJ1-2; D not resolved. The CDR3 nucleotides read TGTGCCAGCAGCTTAGATAAGGCAGAACTAGCTAACTATGGCTACACCTTC. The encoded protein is CASSLDKAELANYGYTF.